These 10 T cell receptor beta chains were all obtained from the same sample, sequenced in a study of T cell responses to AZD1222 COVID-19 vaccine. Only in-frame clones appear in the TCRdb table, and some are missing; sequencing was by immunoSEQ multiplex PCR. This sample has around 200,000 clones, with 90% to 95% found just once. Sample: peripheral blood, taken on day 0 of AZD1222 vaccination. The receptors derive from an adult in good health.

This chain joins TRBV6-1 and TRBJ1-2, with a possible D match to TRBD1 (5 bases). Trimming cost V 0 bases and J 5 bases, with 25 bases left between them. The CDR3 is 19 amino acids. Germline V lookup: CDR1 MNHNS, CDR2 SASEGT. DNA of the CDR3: TGTGCCAGCAGTGAAGCTCCAGGCGGGATAACGACAGTGATTTATGGCTACACCTTC. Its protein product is CASSEAPGGITTVIYGYTF.

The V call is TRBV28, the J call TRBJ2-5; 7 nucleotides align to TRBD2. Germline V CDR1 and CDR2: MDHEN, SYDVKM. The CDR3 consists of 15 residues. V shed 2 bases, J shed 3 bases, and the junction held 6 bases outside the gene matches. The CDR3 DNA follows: TGTGCCAGCAGTTTAGCGGGGGATGCGGAAGAGACCCAGTACTTC. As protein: CASSLAGDAEETQYF. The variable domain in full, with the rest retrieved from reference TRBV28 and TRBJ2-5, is DVKVTQSSRYLVKRTGEKVFLECVQDMDHENMFWYRQDPGLGLRLIYFSYDVKMKEKGDIPEGYSVSREKKERFSLILESASTNQTSMYLCASSLAGDAEETQYFGPGTRLLVL.

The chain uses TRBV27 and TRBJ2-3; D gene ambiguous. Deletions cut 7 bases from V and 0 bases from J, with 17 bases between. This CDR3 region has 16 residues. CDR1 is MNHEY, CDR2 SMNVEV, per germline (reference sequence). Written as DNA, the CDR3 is TGTGCCAGCACTATCCTCGGGCCGCGAAGCACAGATACGCAGTATTTT. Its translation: CASTILGPRSTDTQYF.

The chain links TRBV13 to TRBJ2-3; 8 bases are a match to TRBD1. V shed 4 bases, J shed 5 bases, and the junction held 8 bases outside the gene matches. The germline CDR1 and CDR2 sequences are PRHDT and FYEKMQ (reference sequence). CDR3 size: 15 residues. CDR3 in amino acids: CASSSGQGSQDTQYF. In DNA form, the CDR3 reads TGTGCCAGCAGCTCAGGACAGGGATCACAAGATACGCAGTATTTT.

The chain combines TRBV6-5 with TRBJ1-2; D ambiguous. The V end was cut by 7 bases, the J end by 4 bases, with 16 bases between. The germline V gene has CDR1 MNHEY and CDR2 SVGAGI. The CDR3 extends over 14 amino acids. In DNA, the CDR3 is TGTGCCAGCAAAGCAGAGCCCTCCGGCTATGGCTACACCTTC. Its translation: CASKAEPSGYGYTF.

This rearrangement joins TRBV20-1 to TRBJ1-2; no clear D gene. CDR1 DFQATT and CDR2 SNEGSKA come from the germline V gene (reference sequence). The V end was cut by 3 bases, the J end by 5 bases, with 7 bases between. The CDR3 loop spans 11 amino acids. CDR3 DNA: TGCAGTGCTAGGCTCGTATATGGCTACACCTTC. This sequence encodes CSARLVYGYTF.

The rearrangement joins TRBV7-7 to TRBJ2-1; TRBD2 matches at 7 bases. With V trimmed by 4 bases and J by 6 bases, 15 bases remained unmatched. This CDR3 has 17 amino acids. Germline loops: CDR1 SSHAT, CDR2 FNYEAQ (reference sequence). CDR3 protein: CASSSDLADQGINEQFF. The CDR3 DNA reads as TGTGCCAGCAGCTCGGACCTAGCGGACCAAGGGATCAATGAGCAGTTCTTC.

In DNA form, the CDR3 reads TGTGCCAGCAGCTTAACCTCGACAGGGAGCACTGAAGCTTTCTTT. This codes for CASSLTSTGSTEAFF. The chain is built from TRBV11-3 and TRBJ1-1, with TRBD1 identical over 7 bases. CDR3 length: 15 amino acids. The germline V gene has CDR1 SGHNT and CDR2 YENEEA. Germline trimming cut 2 bases from V and 4 bases from J; bases unmatched to any gene: 7.

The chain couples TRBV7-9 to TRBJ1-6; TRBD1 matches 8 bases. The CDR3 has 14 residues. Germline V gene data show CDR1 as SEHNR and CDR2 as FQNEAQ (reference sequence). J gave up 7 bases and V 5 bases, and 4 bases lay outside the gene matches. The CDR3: CASSRDRYNSPLHF. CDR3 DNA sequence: TGTGCCAGCAGCCGGGACAGGTACAATTCACCCCTCCACTTT.

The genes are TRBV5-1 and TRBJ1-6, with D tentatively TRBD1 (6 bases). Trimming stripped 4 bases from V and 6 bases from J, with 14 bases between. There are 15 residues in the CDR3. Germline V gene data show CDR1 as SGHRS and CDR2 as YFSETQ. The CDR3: CASSLNREINSPLHF. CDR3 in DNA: TGCGCCAGCAGCCTCAACAGGGAGATTAATTCACCCCTCCACTTT.